The rows below give T cell receptor beta chains drawn from one sample of a study of blood T cell repertoires in COVID-19. Method: immunoSEQ multiplex PCR; TCRdb's copy keeps in-frame clones and lacks some. Of roughly 28,000 clones in the sample, 88% are singletons; the top ten hold 7% to 8%. The sequenced material came from peripheral blood. The receptor source for this set is a woman aged 50 to 60 with active COVID-19. Each CDR3 is given with its conserved first and last residue. The order of the fields is V gene, J gene, CDR3 length, CDR3 protein.

>TRBV6-1|TRBJ1-2|11
CASSELYGYTF
>TRBV12-3/TRBV12-4|TRBJ2-7|13
CASSLVGGYGQYF
>TRBV10-3|TRBJ2-7|16
CAISESGSGRQYEQYF
>TRBV5-1|TRBJ2-1|11
CASSLGTSILF
>TRBV15|TRBJ2-5|16
CATSTATGIGEETQYF
>TRBV28|TRBJ1-5|15
CASSLGQGGGQPQHF
>TRBV27|TRBJ2-7|13
CASSPGLFYEQYF
>TRBV7-3|TRBJ2-1|14
CASSLRGTYNDFVF
>TRBV23-1|TRBJ1-1|14
CASRGGVGHTEAFF
>TRBV18|TRBJ2-1|14
CASSRAGANNEQFF
>TRBV2|TRBJ2-7|14
CASSWQGASYEQYF
>TRBV7-3|TRBJ2-1|16
CASSYAGTSGNNEQFF
>TRBV7-6|TRBJ2-1|16
CASSLEGAGGDNEQFF
>TRBV2|TRBJ1-1|15
CASSGMTGVATEAFF
>TRBV6-5|TRBJ1-3|14
CASSYIRGGNTIYF
>TRBV6-6|TRBJ2-7|15
CASSFLAGEVDEQYF
>TRBV4-2|TRBJ1-4|16
CASSQGVFATNEKLFF
>TRBV6-5|TRBJ2-2|13
CASRQQGNGELFF
>TRBV4-1|TRBJ2-1|19
CASSQDWWTQMSSYNEQFF
>TRBV5-3|TRBJ1-2|15
CARSLVAGQHYGYTF
>TRBV4-2|TRBJ1-6|15
CASSGDRGYNSPLHF
>TRBV25-1|TRBJ1-1|12
CASSDTRAEAFF
>TRBV7-9|TRBJ2-3|15
CASSLGTAYTDTQYF
>TRBV12-3/TRBV12-4|TRBJ1-2|13
CASSYGEAYGYTF
>TRBV18|TRBJ1-2|13
CASSPLGDYGYTF
>TRBV12-3/TRBV12-4|TRBJ1-1|12
CASSLIGTAAFF
>TRBV19|TRBJ2-7|14
CASSIRGIPYEQYF
>TRBV13|TRBJ2-1|11
CASQSYNEQFF
>TRBV7-3|TRBJ1-1|13
CASSLKAGTEAFF
>TRBV5-1|TRBJ2-5|14
CASSSGTGGETQYF
>TRBV6-5|TRBJ1-1|14
CASSYTTGNTEAFF
>TRBV3-1/TRBV3-2|TRBJ2-1|16
CASALRGGGSYNEQFF
>TRBV19|TRBJ1-1|12
CASSSRVAEAFF